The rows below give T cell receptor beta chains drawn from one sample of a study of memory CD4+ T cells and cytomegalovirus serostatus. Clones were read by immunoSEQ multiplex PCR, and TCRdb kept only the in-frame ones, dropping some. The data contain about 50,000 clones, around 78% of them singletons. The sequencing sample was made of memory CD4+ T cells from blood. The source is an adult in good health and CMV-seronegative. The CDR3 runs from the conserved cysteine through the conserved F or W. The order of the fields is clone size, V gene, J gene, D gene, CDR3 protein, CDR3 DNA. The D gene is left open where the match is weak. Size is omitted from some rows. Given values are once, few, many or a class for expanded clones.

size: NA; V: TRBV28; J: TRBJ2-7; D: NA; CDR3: CASGGTRQYF; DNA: TGTGCCAGTGGAGGGACGAGGCAGTACTTC
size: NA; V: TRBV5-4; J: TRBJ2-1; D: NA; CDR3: CASSLVGASYNEQFF; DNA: TGTGCCAGCAGCTTGGTGGGGGCGTCTTACAATGAGCAGTTCTTC
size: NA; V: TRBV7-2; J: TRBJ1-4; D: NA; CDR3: CASSPELYSEKLFF; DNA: TGTGCCAGCAGCCCAGAACTATATTCTGAAAAACTGTTTTTT
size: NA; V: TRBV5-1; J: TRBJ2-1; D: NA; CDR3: CASSPPYSTRSSYNEQFF; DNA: TGCGCCAGCAGCCCCCCTTACTCGACACGCAGCTCCTACAATGAGCAGTTCTTC
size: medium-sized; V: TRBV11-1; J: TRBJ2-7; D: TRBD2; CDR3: CASSSAGGLDEQYF; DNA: TGTGCCAGCAGCTCAGCGGGAGGGTTGGACGAGCAGTACTTC
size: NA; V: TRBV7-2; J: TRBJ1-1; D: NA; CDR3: CASSSGGITEAFF; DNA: TGTGCCAGCAGCTCCGGGGGGATCACTGAAGCTTTCTTT
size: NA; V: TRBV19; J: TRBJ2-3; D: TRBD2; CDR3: CASSRLATDTQYF; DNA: TGTGCCAGTAGCAGACTAGCCACAGATACGCAGTATTTT
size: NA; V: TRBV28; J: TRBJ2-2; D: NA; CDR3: CASSGPGGGAGELFF; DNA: TGTGCCAGCAGTGGTCCGGGTGGGGGTGCCGGGGAGCTGTTTTTT
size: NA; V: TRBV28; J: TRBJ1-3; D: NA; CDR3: CASSLTLVGGNTIYF; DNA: TGTGCCAGCAGCCTGACTCTAGTTGGAGGAAACACCATATATTTT
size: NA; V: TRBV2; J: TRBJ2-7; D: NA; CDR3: CASSPSSEQYF; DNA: TGTGCCAGCAGCCCCTCCTCCGAGCAGTACTTC
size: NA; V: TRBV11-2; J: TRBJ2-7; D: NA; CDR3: CASSQTRGFGEQYF; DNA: TGTGCCAGCAGCCAGACCCGGGGCTTCGGCGAGCAGTACTTC
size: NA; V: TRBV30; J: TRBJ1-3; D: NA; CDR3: CAWSRNTGNTIYF; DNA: TGTGCCTGGAGTAGAAACACTGGAAACACCATATATTTT
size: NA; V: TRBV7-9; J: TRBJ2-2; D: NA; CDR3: CASSLDLFLRGTGELFF; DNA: TGTGCCAGCAGCTTAGACCTCTTCCTGCGCGGCACCGGGGAGCTGTTTTTT
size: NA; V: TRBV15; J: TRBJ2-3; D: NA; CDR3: CATSQGRDTQYF; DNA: TGTGCCACCAGTCAGGGCAGAGATACGCAGTATTTT
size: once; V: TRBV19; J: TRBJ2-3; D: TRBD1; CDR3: CASSRQGQRDTQYF; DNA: TGTGCCAGTTCTAGACAGGGACAGCGAGATACGCAGTATTTT
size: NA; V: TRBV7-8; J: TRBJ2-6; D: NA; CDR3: CASSLRGTTGANVLTF; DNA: TGTGCCAGCAGCTTAAGAGGGACCACTGGGGCCAACGTCCTGACTTTC
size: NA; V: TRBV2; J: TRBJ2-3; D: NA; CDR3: CASMEGYADTQYF; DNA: TGTGCCAGCATGGAGGGGTACGCAGATACGCAGTATTTT
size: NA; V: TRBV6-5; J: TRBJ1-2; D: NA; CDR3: CTSSYGTGWGYTF; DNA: TGTACCAGCAGTTACGGTACAGGGTGGGGCTACACCTTC
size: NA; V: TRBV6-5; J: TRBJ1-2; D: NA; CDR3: CASSSAGGQGYTF; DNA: TGTGCCAGCAGTTCGGCGGGGGGCCAGGGCTACACCTTC
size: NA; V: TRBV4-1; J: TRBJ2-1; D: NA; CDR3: CASSQVNLVATNEQFF; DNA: TGCGCCAGCAGCCAAGTCAATCTGGTAGCGACCAATGAGCAGTTCTTC
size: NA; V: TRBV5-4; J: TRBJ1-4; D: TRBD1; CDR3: CASSRGQVQEKLFF; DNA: TGTGCCAGCAGCAGGGGACAGGTACAGGAAAAACTGTTTTTT
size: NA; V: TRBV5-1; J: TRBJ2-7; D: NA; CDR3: CASSLAGTDTYEQYF; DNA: TGCGCCAGCAGCTTGGCCGGGACCGACACCTACGAGCAGTACTTC
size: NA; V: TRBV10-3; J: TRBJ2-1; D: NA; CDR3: CAISVTGGARGEQFF; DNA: TGTGCCATCAGCGTAACAGGGGGGGCCCGGGGTGAGCAGTTCTTC
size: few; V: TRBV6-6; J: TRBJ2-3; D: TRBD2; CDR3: CASSSKLAGVTDTQYF; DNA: TGTGCCAGCAGTTCCAAACTAGCGGGGGTCACAGATACGCAGTATTTT
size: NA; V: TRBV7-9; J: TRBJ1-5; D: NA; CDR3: CASSFQGGQPQHF; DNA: TGTGCCAGCAGCTTCCAGGGTGGTCAGCCCCAGCATTTT
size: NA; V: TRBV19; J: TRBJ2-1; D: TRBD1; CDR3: CASSRDSSYNEQFF; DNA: TGTGCCAGTAGCCGGGACAGCTCCTACAATGAGCAGTTCTTC
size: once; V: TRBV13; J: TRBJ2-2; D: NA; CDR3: CASSFLGARGGELFF; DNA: TGTGCCAGCAGCTTTTTGGGGGCGAGGGGCGGGGAGCTGTTTTTT
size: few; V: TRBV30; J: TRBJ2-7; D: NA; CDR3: CAWNYGLTPYEQYF; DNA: TGTGCCTGGAACTATGGACTCACCCCCTACGAGCAGTACTTC
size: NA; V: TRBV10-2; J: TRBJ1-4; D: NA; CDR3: CASKQSGEKLFF; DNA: TGCGCCAGCAAACAGAGTGGGGAAAAACTGTTTTTT
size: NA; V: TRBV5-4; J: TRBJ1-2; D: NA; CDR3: CASSLGPDRFNYGYTF; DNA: TGTGCCAGCAGCTTGGGACCGGACAGATTTAACTATGGCTACACCTTC
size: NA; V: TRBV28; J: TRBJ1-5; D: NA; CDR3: CASSLTGARNQPQHF; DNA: TGTGCCAGCAGCCTCACGGGAGCTCGCAATCAGCCCCAGCATTTT
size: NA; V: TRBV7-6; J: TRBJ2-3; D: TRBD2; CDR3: CASSKQGGGGAPNTDTQYF; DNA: TGTGCCAGCAGCAAACAGGGCGGCGGGGGGGCCCCGAACACAGATACGCAGTATTTT
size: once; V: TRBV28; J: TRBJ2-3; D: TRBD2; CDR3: CASSSGLAGSTDTQYF; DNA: TGTGCCAGCAGCTCAGGACTAGCGGGAAGCACAGATACGCAGTATTTT
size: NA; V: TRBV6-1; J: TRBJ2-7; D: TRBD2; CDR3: CASRDYSYEQYF; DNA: TGTGCCAGCCGGGACTACTCCTACGAGCAGTACTTC
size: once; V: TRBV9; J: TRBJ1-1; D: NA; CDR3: CASSVANLGNTEAFF; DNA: TGTGCCAGCAGCGTAGCTAACCTTGGTAACACTGAAGCTTTCTTT
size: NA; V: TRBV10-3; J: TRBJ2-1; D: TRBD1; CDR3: CAISEPRTGRGYNEQFF; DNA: TGTGCCATCAGTGAACCCAGGACAGGACGAGGCTACAATGAGCAGTTCTTC
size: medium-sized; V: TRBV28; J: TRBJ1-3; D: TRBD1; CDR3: CASSLGQGTDPSGNTIYF; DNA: TGTGCCAGCAGTTTGGGACAGGGGACTGACCCCTCTGGAAACACCATATATTTT